This record looks at one TCR beta chain sequence and its context. The source of the sample is a study of blood T cell repertoires in COVID-19. About the research overall: The United States, Italy and Spain supplied acute and convalescent COVID-19 samples.

Germline V lookup: CDR1 LNHDA, CDR2 SQIVND (reference sequence). This CDR3 region has 16 residues. The V gene end was trimmed by 5 bases and the J gene end by 4 bases; junction bases not matched to a gene: 8. Clones were sequenced by immunoSEQ multiplex PCR, and TCRdb holds only the in-frame ones, with some missing. Of tens of thousands of clones listed, around 86% are singletons. Material: peripheral blood. The V gene is TRBV19, the J gene TRBJ2-2, with 9 bases aligning to TRBD1. This sequence was found in a man aged 35 to 55 with COVID-19, enrolled during active disease. CDR3 sequence reads: CASSGGRDRATGELFF. The DNA for the CDR3 is TGTGCCAGTAGTGGGGGGAGGGACAGGGCCACCGGGGAGCTGTTTTTT.